This TCR beta chain was captured by sequencing in a study of shared clonotypes between healthy human individuals. Only in-frame clones appear in the TCRdb table, and some are missing; sequencing was by immunoSEQ multiplex PCR. Of some 2,100,000 clones in the sample, more than 90% were seen once. The sequence derives from a young man in good health. Sequencing used naive CD4+ T cells sorted from blood. Subset noted: CD45RA+ positively selected.

Here the CDR3 DNA reads TGCGCCAGCAGCTTGGATGGGCGGAGGTGGAATGAGCAGTTCTTC. This codes for CASSLDGRRWNEQFF. The rearrangement joins TRBV5-1 to TRBJ2-1, with D possibly matching TRBD2 (5 bases). The V and J ends lost 0 bases and 7 bases respectively, with 14 bases between them. CDR3 size: 15 residues. Germline CDR1 is SGHRS and CDR2 is YFSETQ. The whole variable domain, filled in from reference TRBV5-1 and TRBJ2-1, reads KAGVTQTPRYLIKTRGQQVTLSCSPISGHRSVSWYQQTPGQGLQFLFEYFSETQRNKGNFPGRFSGRQFSNSRSEMNVSTLELGDSALYLCASSLDGRRWNEQFFGPGTRLTVL.